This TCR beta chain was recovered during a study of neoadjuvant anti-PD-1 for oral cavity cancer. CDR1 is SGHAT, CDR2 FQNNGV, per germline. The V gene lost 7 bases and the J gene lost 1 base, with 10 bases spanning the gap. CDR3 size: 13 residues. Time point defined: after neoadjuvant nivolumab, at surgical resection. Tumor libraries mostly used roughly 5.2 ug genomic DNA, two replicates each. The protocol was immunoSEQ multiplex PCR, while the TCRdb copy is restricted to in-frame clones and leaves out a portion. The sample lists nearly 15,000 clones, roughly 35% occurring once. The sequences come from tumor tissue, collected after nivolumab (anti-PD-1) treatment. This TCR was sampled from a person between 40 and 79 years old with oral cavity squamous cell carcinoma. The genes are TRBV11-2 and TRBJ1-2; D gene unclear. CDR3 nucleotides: TGTGCCAGCACCCCGGGTTTTAACTATGGCTACACCTTC. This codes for CASTPGFNYGYTF.